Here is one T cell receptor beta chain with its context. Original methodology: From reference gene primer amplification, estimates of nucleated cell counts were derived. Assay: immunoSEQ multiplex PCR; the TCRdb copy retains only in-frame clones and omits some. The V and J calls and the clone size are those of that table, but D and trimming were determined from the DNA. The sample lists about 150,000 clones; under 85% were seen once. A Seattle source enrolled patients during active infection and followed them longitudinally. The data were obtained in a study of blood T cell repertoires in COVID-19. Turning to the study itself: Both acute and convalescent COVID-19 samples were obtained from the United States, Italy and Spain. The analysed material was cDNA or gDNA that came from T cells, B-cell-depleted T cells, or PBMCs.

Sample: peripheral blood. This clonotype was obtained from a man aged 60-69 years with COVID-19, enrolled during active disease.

CDR3 nucleotides: TGTGCCAGCAGCTTAGGGGGGGGGACCGAACTAAGAACAGGAAACACCATATATTTT. It is translated as CASSLGGGTELRTGNTIYF. The chain is built from TRBV7-8 and TRBJ1-3, with D tentatively TRBD1 (5 bases). CDR3 length: 19 amino acids. Trimming removed 1 base from V and 4 bases from J, with 23 bases in between. Germline V gene data show CDR1 as SGHVS and CDR2 as FQNEAQ.